The 8 T cell receptor beta chains below were found in one sample sequenced in a study of shared clonotypes between healthy human individuals. Assay used: immunoSEQ multiplex PCR; TCRdb lists only in-frame clones, some missing. The sample has some 2,400,000 clones, 90% to 96% seen once; the top ten hold less than 0.15%. Sequencing used naive CD4+ T cells sorted from blood. The subset is: CD45RA+ positively selected. These receptor sequences come from a young man in good health.

This rearrangement joins TRBV14 to TRBJ2-1; TRBD2 agrees at 13 bases. This CDR3 contains 19 residues. V shed 0 bases, J shed 1 base, and the junction held 6 bases outside the gene matches. Germline V CDR1 and CDR2: SGHDN, FVKESK. CDR3 nucleotides: TGTGCCAGCAGCCAAGACGGACTAGCGGGGGAGCGGTCCTACAATGAGCAGTTCTTC. This gives the protein CASSQDGLAGERSYNEQFF.

The CDR3 loop reads CASSSGQGITYEQYF. The CDR3, as DNA: TGTGCCAGCAGTTCGGGACAGGGCATAACCTACGAGCAGTACTTC. J is TRBJ2-7 and V is TRBV28, with TRBD1 matching 9 bases. Germline CDR1 is MDHEN and CDR2 is SYDVKM. J was trimmed by 2 bases and V by 4 bases; bases with no gene match: 6. The CDR3 has 15 amino acids.

For this clone: Other DNA sequences of this sample code for an identical CDR3. The chain uses TRBV5-1 and TRBJ2-2, with 7 bases lining up with TRBD2. Germline CDR1 is SGHRS and CDR2 is YFSETQ. Germline trimming cut 0 bases from V and 2 bases from J; bases unmatched to any gene: 1. The CDR3 runs to 15 residues. CDR3 nucleotides: TGCGCCAGCAGCTTGGGCGGGGGTAACACCGGGGAGCTGTTTTTT. Amino acid sequence: CASSLGGGNTGELFF.

This clone has just one count. This sequence joins TRBV13 and TRBJ1-4; D gene uncertain. Germline V lookup: CDR1 PRHDT, CDR2 FYEKMQ (reference sequence). Trimming took off 5 bases at V and 8 bases at J, with 12 bases between the two ends. The CDR3 has 13 amino acids. CDR3 sequence (DNA): TGTGCCAGCAGCGCATCCAACCAAGAAAAACTGTTTTTT. It translates to CASSASNQEKLFF.

This sequence joins TRBV29-1 and TRBJ2-5; no clear D gene. CDR1 is SQVTM and CDR2 is ANQGSEA in the germline V gene. With 6 bases removed from V and 0 bases from J, the gap between germline ends came to 20 bases. The CDR3 has 16 amino acids. Here the CDR3 reads CSVPHPAGWYQETQYF. As DNA, the CDR3 is TGCAGCGTACCCCATCCGGCAGGATGGTACCAAGAGACCCAGTACTTC.

This clone has just one count. This chain connects TRBV18 to TRBJ1-5; the D gene is possibly TRBD1 (5 bases). The CDR3 totals 13 residues. Germline V CDR1 and CDR2: KGHSH, LQKENI. The V end was cut by 3 bases, the J end by 7 bases, with 10 bases between. CDR3 bases: TGTGCCAGCTCACCCACGACAGCCCAGCCCCAGCATTTT. It specifies CASSPTTAQPQHF.

Points on this clone: Within the sample, other DNA sequences also encode this same CDR3. V gene TRBV30 combines with J gene TRBJ1-1; D remains unclear. There are 13 residues in the CDR3. Looked up from germline, CDR1 is GTSNPN and CDR2 is SVGIG (reference sequence). V was pared by 0 bases and J by 2 bases, with 7 bases between. CDR3 amino acids: CAWSVRLNTEAFF. The CDR3 DNA follows: TGTGCCTGGAGTGTCCGCCTAAACACTGAAGCTTTCTTT.

The chain uses TRBV7-9 and TRBJ1-1; D not resolved. V was clipped by 5 bases and J by 1 base, with 8 bases between them. Germline-derived CDR1 and CDR2 are SEHNR and FQNEAQ (reference sequence). The CDR3 loop spans 13 amino acids. The CDR3 spells CASSHKQNTEAFF. CDR3 DNA sequence: TGTGCCAGCAGCCATAAACAGAACACTGAAGCTTTCTTT.